Listed below are T cell receptor beta chains from one sample, sequenced in a study of technical replicates of blood from several donors. Profiling relied on immunoSEQ multiplex PCR, and the TCRdb table lists in-frame clones only, not all of them. The sample yields approximately 16,000 clones, more than 75% seen once. The sample was PBMCs. These receptor sequences come from a human donor in good health. The CDR3 runs from the conserved cysteine through the conserved F or W. Each record gives: V gene, J gene, clone size, D gene, CDR3 length, CDR3 protein, CDR3 DNA. A D gene is named only where the DNA matches it firmly. Rows may omit the clone size; those that give it use once, few, many or a size class.

>TRBV28|TRBJ1-4|.|.|15
CASSRTGELNEKLFF
TGTGCCAGCAGCCGGACGGGGGAACTAAATGAAAAACTGTTTTTT
>TRBV5-1|TRBJ2-3|.|TRBD2|16
CASSLVLAGGGDTQYF
TGCGCCAGCAGCTTGGTTCTAGCGGGAGGCGGGGATACGCAGTATTTT
>TRBV10-3|TRBJ2-1|.|.|12
CAISESSNEQFF
TGTGCCATCAGTGAGTCTTCAAATGAGCAGTTCTTC
>TRBV30|TRBJ1-1|.|.|12
CAWTLPGTEAFF
TGTGCCTGGACCCTACCTGGCACTGAAGCTTTCTTT
>TRBV28|TRBJ2-7|.|TRBD1|14
CASRTPGQVYEQYF
TGTGCCAGCAGGACCCCGGGACAGGTCTACGAGCAGTACTTC
>TRBV27|TRBJ2-4|.|TRBD2|14
CASSFGGESDIQYF
TGTGCCAGCAGTTTTGGGGGGGAGTCGGACATTCAGTACTTC
>TRBV6-1|TRBJ2-1|.|TRBD2|15
CASSGGASGNIEQFF
TGTGCCAGCAGTGGAGGGGCTAGCGGGAATATTGAGCAGTTCTTC
>TRBV6-6|TRBJ2-4|.|.|12
CASMAPEDIQYF
TGTGCCAGCATGGCCCCCGAGGACATTCAGTACTTC
>TRBV2|TRBJ2-7|few|TRBD2|13
CASNAASGYEQYF
TGTGCCAGCAACGCGGCTAGCGGGTACGAGCAGTACTTC
>TRBV7-3|TRBJ2-2|.|TRBD2|18
CASSSPPSGRSDTGELFF
TGTGCCAGCAGCTCCCCCCCTAGCGGGAGGAGCGACACCGGGGAGCTGTTTTTT
>TRBV2|TRBJ1-2|few|.|14
CASSEQMSNYGYTF
TGTGCCAGCAGCGAACAGATGTCTAACTATGGCTACACCTTC
>TRBV5-1|TRBJ2-7|.|TRBD1|16
CASSLAVQGQGYEQYF
TGCGCCAGCAGCTTGGCGGTTCAGGGACAGGGTTACGAGCAGTACTTC
>TRBV10-3|TRBJ2-7|.|TRBD1|15
CAISYGTGISYEQYF
TGTGCCATCAGTTATGGGACAGGGATTTCCTACGAGCAGTACTTC
>TRBV9|TRBJ2-1|.|.|15
CASSVANLGGNEQFF
TGTGCCAGCAGCGTAGCTAATCTGGGGGGCAATGAGCAGTTCTTC
>TRBV11-2|TRBJ2-7|.|TRBD1|14
CASSLWDRGGEQYF
TGTGCCAGCAGCTTATGGGACAGGGGGGGCGAGCAGTACTTC
>TRBV6-1|TRBJ2-3|.|TRBD2|13
CASSLGTKYTQYF
TGTGCCAGCAGTTTGGGGACTAAATATACGCAGTATTTT
>TRBV23-1|TRBJ1-5|.|.|15
CASSLRGAGTTAQHF
TGCGCCAGCAGTCTTCGGGGGGCGGGAACGACGGCCCAGCATTTT
>TRBV5-1|TRBJ2-1|.|TRBD2|14
CASSSAGGYNEQFF
TGCGCCAGCAGCTCAGCGGGAGGGTACAATGAGCAGTTCTTC
>TRBV28|TRBJ2-5|.|.|12
CASSRGQETQYF
TGTGCCAGCAGCAGGGGCCAAGAGACCCAGTACTTC
>TRBV21-1|TRBJ2-7|.|.|15
CASGPRVAGRYEQYF
TGTGCCAGCGGTCCCCGTGTAGCGGGGCGGTACGAGCAGTACTTC
>TRBV5-4|TRBJ2-5|.|TRBD1|15
CASSRDSWYQETQYF
TGTGCCAGCAGCCGGGACAGTTGGTACCAAGAGACCCAGTACTTC
>TRBV5-5|TRBJ2-7|.|TRBD2|16
CASSPRGAGVHYEQYF
TGTGCCAGCAGCCCAAGGGGAGCGGGAGTACACTACGAGCAGTACTTC
>TRBV5-1|TRBJ1-5|.|.|15
CASSLDGQGGQPQHF
TGCGCCAGCAGCTTGGACGGCCAGGGCGGTCAGCCCCAGCATTTT
>TRBV7-5|TRBJ2-3|once|.|15
CVRSLRTRATDTQYF
TGTGTCAGAAGCTTAAGGACTAGGGCCACAGATACGCAGTATTTT
>TRBV7-2|TRBJ2-2|.|TRBD2|15
CASPPGLAGTGELFF
TGTGCCAGCCCCCCGGGACTAGCGGGAACCGGGGAGCTGTTTTTT
>TRBV6-1|TRBJ2-1|.|TRBD1|15
CASSKDRGSYNEQFF
TGTGCCAGCAGTAAGGACAGGGGGTCATACAATGAGCAGTTCTTC
>TRBV5-1|TRBJ2-7|.|TRBD1|13
CASSPDRGYEQYF
TGCGCCAGCAGCCCCGACAGGGGCTACGAGCAGTACTTC
>TRBV7-9|TRBJ2-6|.|.|17
CASSSAQVGAWANVLTF
TGTGCCAGCAGCTCAGCCCAAGTGGGCGCTTGGGCCAACGTCCTGACTTTC
>TRBV28|TRBJ1-2|.|TRBD1|16
CASSFRHRGANYGYTF
TGTGCCAGCAGTTTTCGGCACAGGGGCGCAAACTATGGCTACACCTTC
>TRBV7-6|TRBJ2-7|.|.|15
CASSPGMRGRGEQYF
TGTGCCAGCAGCCCCGGTATGCGGGGACGCGGCGAGCAGTACTTC
>TRBV7-8|TRBJ1-4|.|TRBD1|14
CASATGAVDEKLFF
TGTGCCAGCGCCACAGGGGCGGTAGACGAAAAACTGTTTTTT
>TRBV19|TRBJ2-1|.|.|12
CASSTGFNEQFF
TGTGCCTCTTCTACAGGGTTCAACGAGCAGTTCTTC
>TRBV10-3|TRBJ1-4|.|.|15
CAISESRAAADKLFF
TGTGCCATCAGTGAGTCGAGAGCGGCGGCTGACAAACTGTTTTTT
>TRBV4-2|TRBJ2-7|.|.|15
CASSLEVGRGYEQYF
TGTGCCAGCAGCCTTGAAGTGGGCCGGGGTTACGAGCAGTACTTC
>TRBV5-1|TRBJ2-1|.|TRBD1|16
CASVSGGQGSRNEQFF
TGCGCCAGCGTATCCGGAGGACAGGGCTCACGCAATGAGCAGTTCTTC
>TRBV5-1|TRBJ2-7|.|TRBD1|16
CASSPRGQGKVHEQYF
TGCGCCAGCAGCCCCCGGGGACAGGGGAAAGTACACGAGCAGTACTTC
>TRBV28|TRBJ2-2|.|TRBD2|17
CASSLWVAGGNTGELFF
TGTGCCAGCAGTTTATGGGTAGCGGGAGGCAACACCGGGGAGCTGTTTTTT
>TRBV5-4|TRBJ2-7|.|TRBD1|15
CASSLVTGGAYEQYF
TGTGCCAGCAGCTTGGTAACAGGGGGCGCGTACGAGCAGTACTTC
>TRBV5-6|TRBJ1-5|.|.|16
CASSLAAGVSHQPQHF
TGTGCCAGCAGCTTGGCGGCGGGGGTATCACATCAGCCCCAGCATTTT
>TRBV6-1|TRBJ2-1|once|TRBD2|16
CASSEVGTSGLNEQFF
TGTGCCAGCAGTGAAGTAGGAACTAGCGGCCTCAATGAGCAGTTCTTC
>TRBV27|TRBJ2-5|.|.|14
CASSPDLRVETQYF
TGTGCCAGCAGTCCGGACCTCAGGGTAGAGACCCAGTACTTC
>TRBV7-7|TRBJ2-5|once|TRBD1|15
CASSASGTGVETQYF
TGTGCCAGCAGCGCCTCCGGGACAGGGGTCGAGACCCAGTACTTC